Below are 31 T cell receptor beta chains sequenced from a single sample in a study of Graves' ophthalmopathy and Graves' hyperthyroidism (dated by TCRdb to 2016 to 2019). The data were produced on an Illumina HiSeq 2000. For repertoire sequencing, TCR beta CDR3 regions were amplified from RNA transcripts. HTBI primers and the Qiagen OneStep RT-PCR kit were used in a first-round RT-PCR, which was followed by a second-round multiplex PCR, size selection and purification. Clones were called with MiXCR by TCRdb after fastp trimmed the public reads at Q25, and only in-frame beta chains were retained. Entries are consolidated by CDR3 protein sequence, retaining the most common genes and DNA. The sample table holds 260,000 or so distinct CDR3 sequences, of which 45% were seen once. The biggest ten clones account for roughly 50% of the sample. Sequenced input: peripheral blood. These receptors were taken from an adult man with Graves' ophthalmopathy.

The rearrangement uses TRBV10-3 and TRBJ2-3; no clear D. V lost 0 bases and J 0 bases, leaving 4 bases between the germline ends. The length of the CDR3 is 14 residues. Germline lookup yields CDR1 ENHRY and CDR2 SYGVKD. CDR3 amino acids: CAISESKSTDTQYF. CDR3 DNA sequence: TGTGCCATCAGTGAGTCGAAAAGCACAGATACGCAGTATTTT.

As concerns this clonotype: A junction end diverges from the germline sequence, so it may reflect a read error. The chain carries TRBV29-1 and TRBJ1-5; 9 bases map to TRBD1. Germline lookup yields CDR1 SQVTM and CDR2 ANQGSEA. The CDR3 is made up of 13 amino acids. CDR3 DNA sequence: TGCACCGTGGGGACAGGGAGCAATCAACCCCAGCATTTT. It translates to CTVGTGSNQPQHF.

This clonotype was counted a few times. The V and J genes are TRBV7-2 and TRBJ2-2; 11 bases match TRBD1. Trimming at V came to 1 base and at J to 5 bases, leaving 6 bases not matched to a gene. The CDR3 loop spans 17 amino acids. The germline V gene encodes CDR1 SGHTA and CDR2 FQGNSA. DNA of the CDR3: TGTGCCAGCAGCTTAGACGGACAGGGGGCGCGGACCGGGGAGCTGTTTTTT. Translation gives CASSLDGQGARTGELFF.

The chain uses TRBV6-1 and TRBJ1-6; D is perhaps TRBD1 (6 bases). The CDR3 is 15 amino acids. Germline V CDR1 and CDR2: MNHNS, SASEGT. V lost 6 bases and J lost 10, with 19 bases in between. CDR3 loop: CASRDTGSRLSPLHF. DNA of the CDR3: TGTGCCAGCAGGGACACAGGGTCCCGTTTGTCACCCCTCCACTTT.

This clonotype was recorded a few times. V and J are TRBV7-3 and TRBJ2-2, with D perhaps TRBD2 (6 bases). The V end was cut by 5 bases, the J end by 7 bases, with 17 bases between. The CDR3 is 15 amino acids. CDR1 and CDR2 (germline): SGHTA, FQGTGA. The CDR3 here is CASSASPVGGGELFF. The CDR3 nucleotides read TGTGCCAGCAGCGCAAGCCCAGTCGGGGGCGGGGAGCTGTTTTTT.

This clonotype was recorded a few times. CDR3 bases: TGTGCCAGCAGCCGGATCGTGGGGGCCGGGGAGCTGTTTTTT. Translating gives CASSRIVGAGELFF. V usage is TRBV7-8 and J usage is TRBJ2-2; D could derive from TRBD1 or TRBD2 (5 bases each). Germline lookup yields CDR1 SGHVS and CDR2 FQNEAQ. The CDR3 length is 14 residues. With 5 bases removed from V and 6 bases from J, the gap between germline ends came to 13 bases. The full variable domain, completed using reference TRBV7-8 and TRBJ2-2, is GAGVSQSPRYKVAKRGQDVALRCDPISGHVSLFWYQQALGQGPEFLTYFQNEAQLDKSGLPSDRFFAERPEGSVSTLKIQRTQQEDSAVYLCASSRIVGAGELFFGEGSRLTVL.

CDR3 sequence: CASNPGQGANYEQYF. CDR3 DNA: TGTGCCAGTAATCCGGGACAGGGGGCTAACTACGAGCAGTACTTC. The chain joins TRBV19 to TRBJ2-7, with 12 bases that match TRBD1. Germline CDR1 LNHDA, CDR2 SQIVND (reference sequence). V shed 7 bases and J 3 bases; nucleotides not matched to a gene: 7. The CDR3 loop spans 15 amino acids.

The sample holds a few counts of this clonotype. The chain joins TRBV5-1 to TRBJ1-2; the match to TRBD1 covers 8 bases. CDR3 size: 16 residues. CDR1 is SGHRS and CDR2 is YFSETQ in the germline V gene. V gave up 0 bases and J gave up 2 bases; unmatched junction bases: 6. CDR3 in DNA: TGCGCCAGCAGCTTGGACCCAGGGGGCGCCAACTATGGCTACACCTTC. Protein sequence: CASSLDPGGANYGYTF.

V and J are TRBV5-1 and TRBJ2-7, with 8 bases lining up with TRBD1. J gave up 0 bases and V 2 bases, and 10 bases lay outside the gene matches. The CDR3 extends over 17 amino acids. From germline, CDR1 is SGHRS and CDR2 YFSETQ. The CDR3 DNA reads TGCGCCAGCAGCTTTTGGGGACAGGTATCGAGCTCCTACGAGCAGTACTTC. This codes for CASSFWGQVSSSYEQYF.

This clonotype showed up just a few times. This chain joins TRBV5-1 and TRBJ1-2, with 7 bases that match TRBD1. The germline gives CDR1 SGHRS, CDR2 YFSETQ. Trimming took 4 bases from V and 4 from J; bases not matched to a gene: 7. The CDR3 is made up of 14 amino acids. CDR3 sequence: CASSPGQLFYGYTF. In DNA, the CDR3 is TGCGCCAGCAGCCCGGGACAGCTCTTCTATGGCTACACCTTC.

The genes are TRBV7-2 and TRBJ1-2; D perhaps matches TRBD1 (6 bases). The CDR3 is 15 amino acids. Germline loops: CDR1 SGHTA, CDR2 FQGNSA. The V end lost 5 bases, the J end lost 4 bases, and 17 bases lay between the germline ends. CDR3 DNA: TGTGCCAGCAGCCCTTCTACAGGGCTTGGCTATGGCTACACCTTC. Its translation: CASSPSTGLGYGYTF.

This clonotype was counted between two and nine times. A junction end diverges from the germline sequence, so it may reflect a read error. The chain uses TRBV10-2 and TRBJ2-7, with a weak D call TRBD1 (5 bases). The CDR3 extends over 14 amino acids. CDR1 and CDR2 from the germline V gene are WSHSY and SAAADI. The CDR3 region has the DNA TGTGCCAGCAGTCTTGATTCAACAGGAGACGAGCAGTACTTC. Its translation is CASSLDSTGDEQYF.

This chain links TRBV10-3 with TRBJ2-7; TRBD1 matches at 12 bases. Germline loops: CDR1 ENHRY, CDR2 SYGVKD. The junction had 23 bases not matched to a gene; V was cut back by 0 bases and J by 2 bases. The CDR3 runs 23 residues. CDR3 residues: CAISESHTSEGQGAPVGAYEQYF. The DNA of the CDR3 is TGTGCCATCAGTGAGTCGCACACCTCAGAGGGACAGGGGGCCCCGGTGGGAGCCTACGAGCAGTACTTC.

As to this clonotype: A read error may account for a junction end that differs from germline. This chain joins TRBV20-1 and TRBJ1-2; TRBD1 matches 10 bases. CDR1 is DFQATT and CDR2 is SNEGSKA in the germline V gene (reference sequence). This CDR3 spans 12 amino acids. DNA of the CDR3: TGCAGTGCTGGACAGGGGGGTTATGACTACACCTTC. It codes for CSAGQGGYDYTF.

The rearrangement uses TRBV24-1 and TRBJ2-5, with 8 bases fitting TRBD1. This CDR3 region has 15 residues. Germline V gene data show CDR1 as KGHDR and CDR2 as SFDVKD. J was trimmed by 7 bases and V by 2 bases; bases with no gene match: 8. CDR3 sequence reads: CATSDSGTGPRTQYF. DNA for the CDR3: TGTGCCACCAGTGATTCCGGGACAGGTCCCAGGACCCAGTACTTC.

This clonotype has just a few counts. The CDR3 bases are TGTGCCAGCAGTCTGCCGACAGGGATGAACACTGAAGCTTTCTTT. This encodes CASSLPTGMNTEAFF. V and J are TRBV12-3 or TRBV12-4 and TRBJ1-1, with 7 bases fitting TRBD1. V dropped 5 bases and J dropped 0; count of bases not matched to a gene: 6. The CDR3 loop spans 15 amino acids.

This clonotype was seen a few times. The rearrangement joins TRBV15 to TRBJ1-3; possibly TRBD1 for D (6 bases). The germline gives CDR1 LNHNV, CDR2 YYDKDF (reference sequence). The CDR3 extends over 13 amino acids. Deletions cut 11 bases from V and 1 base from J, with 12 bases between. CDR3 nucleotides: TGTGCCCCCCACAGGGAGTCTGGAAACACCATATATTTT. This sequence encodes CAPHRESGNTIYF.

The rearrangement uses TRBV20-1 and TRBJ1-5; no reliable D call. CDR1 and CDR2 (germline): DFQATT, SNEGSKA (reference sequence). The CDR3 is 15 residues long. Trimming cost V 1 base and J 1 base, with 11 bases left between them. CDR3 loop: CSARGGRASNQPQHF. The CDR3 region has the DNA TGCAGTGCTAGAGGCGGGAGGGCGAGCAATCAGCCCCAGCATTTT.

This clonotype was counted ten times or more. The chain carries TRBV29-1 and TRBJ1-3; D unresolved. The CDR3 spans 15 residues. V was trimmed by 1 base and J by 0 bases, leaving 10 bases between them. Germline V CDR1 and CDR2: SQVTM, ANQGSEA. The CDR3 DNA reads TGCAGCGTTGAAGTATGGACCACCTCTGGAAACACCATATATTTT. Translating it yields CSVEVWTTSGNTIYF.

This chain uses TRBV6-5 with TRBJ1-1, with D hard to call. Between the trimmed V and J ends, which lost 5 bases and 4 bases, there was a span of 17 bases. CDR3 size: 15 residues. CDR1 is MNHEY and CDR2 is SVGAGI in the germline V gene. The CDR3 DNA is TGTGCCAGCAGTGCAGTACAGTTAACGTCCACTGAAGCTTTCTTT. Amino acid sequence: CASSAVQLTSTEAFF.

This clonotype has a handful of counts. The CDR3, as DNA: TGCAGTGTAGGCGGGAGGGCCGGAGGGGAGACCCAGTACTTC. Its translation is CSVGGRAGGETQYF. The genes are TRBV20-1 and TRBJ2-5; 9 bases are shared with TRBD2. Per the germline V gene, CDR1 is DFQATT and CDR2 is SNEGSKA (reference sequence). V trimming: 7 bases; J trimming: 5 bases; junction bases outside the gene matches: 11. This CDR3 spans 14 amino acids.

Concerning this clonotype itself: A much larger clone is a single base away; this may be a read error. This chain links TRBV7-3 with TRBJ1-2, with D uncertain. The CDR3 is 14 amino acids. Germline V gene lookup returns CDR1 SGHTA and CDR2 FQGTGA. The CDR3 sequence is CASSLTGSQGGHTF. In nucleotides, the CDR3 is TGTGCCAGCAGCTTAACGGGCAGCCAAGGTGGCCACACCTTC.

CDR3 sequence: CASRDRVYEQYF. Here the CDR3 DNA reads TGTGCCTCCCGGGACAGGGTCTACGAGCAGTACTTC. The chain is built from TRBV6-5 and TRBJ2-7; TRBD1 matches 9 bases. This CDR3 spans 12 amino acids. Per germline, CDR1 MNHEY and CDR2 SVGAGI. Unmatched junction bases numbered 5, after V lost 11 bases and J lost 3 bases.

This chain connects TRBV11-2 to TRBJ2-7, with D maybe TRBD1 (5 bases). Deletions cut 4 bases from V and 5 bases from J, with 15 bases between. The CDR3 consists of 14 residues. Germline assignment: CDR1 SGHAT and CDR2 FQNNGV. CDR3 in amino acids: CASSSIRDPHEQYF. The CDR3 DNA is TGTGCCAGCAGCTCGATCAGGGATCCCCACGAGCAGTACTTC.

V usage is TRBV7-6 and J usage is TRBJ1-1; possible D gene TRBD1, 5 bases. In germline, CDR1 is SGHVS, CDR2 FNYEAQ. Trimming cost V 8 bases and J 2 bases, with 12 bases left between them. This CDR3 contains 13 residues. The DNA of the CDR3 is TGTGCCAGCCTTGAACAGGCTAACACTGAAGCTTTCTTT. Protein product: CASLEQANTEAFF.

The chain is built from TRBV6-5 and TRBJ1-1, with D unclear. Germline V gene lookup returns CDR1 MNHEY and CDR2 SVGAGI. The CDR3 has 14 residues. V lost 0 bases, J lost 1 base, and 6 bases lay in between. The DNA for the CDR3 is TGTGCCAGCAGTTACTCGAGACGGAACACTGAAGCTTTCTTT. Translated, it gives CASSYSRRNTEAFF.

This clonotype was seen once. The V and J genes are TRBV20-1 and TRBJ1-2; D uncertain. V was cut by 5 bases and J by 0 bases, with 13 bases left in between. This CDR3 spans 14 amino acids. Germline loops: CDR1 DFQATT, CDR2 SNEGSKA (reference sequence). CDR3 nucleotide sequence: TGCAGTGCTCCTCCAGGCGTTTCTAACTATGGCTACACCTTC. Translated, it gives CSAPPGVSNYGYTF.

This clonotype came up a few times. The chain carries TRBV6-5 and TRBJ2-7; TRBD1 agrees at 9 bases. The ends lost 2 bases at V and 2 bases at J; junction bases unmatched: 1. This CDR3 is 14 amino acids long. CDR1 and CDR2 from the germline V gene are MNHEY and SVGAGI. The CDR3 spells CASSYRTGAYEQYF. The CDR3 coding sequence is TGTGCCAGCAGTTACCGGACAGGGGCCTACGAGCAGTACTTC.

The chain joins TRBV12-3 or TRBV12-4 to TRBJ2-5; the match to TRBD2 covers 7 bases. The CDR3 contains 15 residues. The J segment lost 0 bases and the V segment lost 3 bases, leaving 4 bases of the junction unmatched. CDR3 in DNA: TGTGCCAGCAGTTTTGGGGGGGGAAACCAAGAGACCCAGTACTTC. Translating gives CASSFGGGNQETQYF.

The V and J genes are TRBV15 and TRBJ1-3, with no clear D. V gave up 0 bases and J gave up 0 bases, with 12 bases separating them. This CDR3 has 17 amino acids. CDR1 is LNHNV, CDR2 YYDKDF, per germline (reference sequence). The CDR3 reads CATSRDTLALSGNTIYF. CDR3 DNA sequence: TGTGCCACCAGCAGAGATACTTTGGCTCTCTCTGGAAACACCATATATTTT.

Turning to this clonotype: A junction boundary mismatches the germline segment, possibly from a read error. This chain joins TRBV5-4 and TRBJ2-3, with D hard to call. Per germline, CDR1 SGHNT and CDR2 YYREEE (reference sequence). This CDR3 has 13 amino acids. The CDR3 is CASSLQITDTQYF. DNA for the CDR3: TGCGCCAGCAGCTTGCAGATCACAGATACGCAGTATTTT. Full variable domain (outside the CDR3, taken from reference TRBV5-4 and TRBJ2-3): ETGVTQSPTHLIKTRGQQVTLRCSSQSGHNTVSWYQQALGQGPQFIFQYYREEENGRGNFPPRFSGLQFPNYSSELNVNALELDDSALYLCASSLQITDTQYFGPGTRLTVL.